A single sample is the source of the 27 T cell receptor beta chains below, sequenced in a study of T cell repertoires in cytomegalovirus infection. TCRdb re-called the reads through MiXCR, storing one row per CDR3 protein. The repertoire has some 200,000 distinct CDR3 sequences, under 25% of them found once; the top ten carry under 3.5%. The specimen sequenced was PBMCs. The source is a human donor in good health (CMV status not recorded). Some clones in this sample may be carry-over from other donors' samples.

The chain links TRBV28 to TRBJ1-1; TRBD1 aligns across 7 bases. Germline V lookup: CDR1 MDHEN, CDR2 SYDVKM. Losses at the gene ends were 5 bases for V and 9 bases for J; bases not matched to a gene: 6. This CDR3 spans 12 amino acids. This CDR3 reads CASSRQGLKAFF. For the CDR3, the DNA is TGTGCCAGCAGTAGACAGGGCCTCAAAGCTTTCTTT. Full variable domain (rest looked up from reference TRBV28 and TRBJ1-1): DVKVTQSSRYLVKRTGEKVFLECVQDMDHENMFWYRQDPGLGLRLIYFSYDVKMKEKGDIPEGYSVSREKKERFSLILESASTNQTSMYLCASSRQGLKAFFGQGTRLTVV.

V is TRBV7-2 and J is TRBJ2-7; 8 nucleotides align to TRBD1. Germline CDR1 reads SGHTA; CDR2 reads FQGNSA. Trimming cost V 2 bases and J 2 bases; bases outside gene matches: 5. The CDR3 is made up of 15 amino acids. DNA of the CDR3: TGTGCCAGCAGCTTAAAGCCGACAGGGGCCTACGAGCAGTACTTC. Its protein product is CASSLKPTGAYEQYF.

This clonotype was observed a handful of times. The V and J genes are TRBV7-3 and TRBJ2-3; 7 nucleotides align to TRBD2. V trimming: 5 bases; J trimming: 1 base; junction bases outside the gene matches: 3. The CDR3 is 14 residues long. CDR1 SGHTA and CDR2 FQGTGA come from the germline V gene. The CDR3 DNA follows: TGTGCCAGCAGCCTCAGCGGGGGCACAGATACGCAGTATTTT. Amino acids: CASSLSGGTDTQYF.

On this clonotype itself: This clone may be a read error of a much larger clone one base away. The genes are TRBV12-3 or TRBV12-4 and TRBJ2-1, with 8 bases that match TRBD1. J lost 0 bases, V lost 4 bases, and 11 bases had no gene match. This CDR3 is 18 amino acids long. The CDR3 nucleotides read TGTGCCAGCAGTTCGACCGACACCAGGGGGCCCTCCTACAATGAGCAGTTCTTC. Protein product: CASSSTDTRGPSYNEQFF.

This clonotype was seen a few times. This sequence joins TRBV28 and TRBJ2-3; TRBD1 or TRBD2 may be the D gene (5 bases each). The CDR3 covers 15 residues. Germline V gene data show CDR1 as MDHEN and CDR2 as SYDVKM. V was cut by 5 bases and J by 4 bases, with 16 bases left in between. The CDR3 region has the DNA TGTGCCAGCAGTCTACCCGCCTTGGGGGCAGATACGCAGTATTTT. Translating gives CASSLPALGADTQYF.

DNA for the CDR3: TGCAGTGCTAGAGTCAGCCGGGGGGGAGCTACTAGCAATCAGCCCCAGCATTTT. As protein: CSARVSRGGATSNQPQHF. This chain connects TRBV20-1 to TRBJ1-5; tentative D call: TRBD1 (5 bases). This CDR3 spans 18 amino acids. With 1 base removed from V and 0 bases from J, the gap between germline ends came to 19 bases. CDR1 and CDR2 (germline): DFQATT, SNEGSKA (reference sequence).

J is TRBJ2-1 and V is TRBV15; 11 bases line up with TRBD2. Germline CDR1 LNHNV, CDR2 YYDKDF (reference sequence). J lost 3 bases, V lost 3 bases, and 4 bases had no gene match. The CDR3 runs to 16 residues. The CDR3 spells CATSSLLAGDYNEQFF. As DNA, the CDR3 is TGTGCCACCAGCAGCCTACTAGCGGGGGACTACAATGAGCAGTTCTTC.

A few counts support this clonotype. This sequence joins TRBV12-3 or TRBV12-4 and TRBJ1-1; no firm D call. The CDR3 runs to 13 residues. The V end lost 3 bases, the J end lost 7 bases, and 12 bases lay between the germline ends. This CDR3 is CASSFSWEGEAFF. CDR3 nucleotide sequence: TGTGCCAGCAGTTTCTCCTGGGAGGGTGAAGCTTTCTTT.

This clonotype was seen a handful of times. This chain links TRBV6-2 or TRBV6-3 with TRBJ2-7, with 9 bases identical to TRBD2. The CDR3 extends over 15 amino acids. Germline lookup yields CDR1 MNHEY and CDR2 SVGEGT. The V and J ends lost 4 bases and 4 bases, in that order; junction bases with no gene match: 8. CDR3 sequence: CASSFRLAGRYEQYF. CDR3 nucleotide sequence: TGTGCCAGCAGTTTCAGGCTAGCGGGACGGTACGAGCAGTACTTC.

The table lists this clonotype with many counts. This rearrangement joins TRBV6-1 to TRBJ1-5, with D unresolved. Germline values: CDR1 MNHNS, CDR2 SASEGT. The CDR3 runs 19 residues. Trimming removed 8 bases at V and 7 bases at J, with 33 bases between. CDR3 in DNA: TGTGCCAGCTCCGATCCTGCTGGGCATACCCCACCGGGCAGACAGCCCCAGCATTTT. It encodes CASSDPAGHTPPGRQPQHF.

The CDR3 coding sequence is TGCGCCAGCAGCCAAGCTGGGGTCTCAGGTTCACCCCTCCACTTT. It specifies CASSQAGVSGSPLHF. This rearrangement joins TRBV4-1 to TRBJ1-6; no clear D. The ends were cut back, 1 base at V and 9 bases at J, with 13 bases in the middle. Germline V gene sequence: CDR1 MGHRA, CDR2 YSYEKL. This CDR3 has 15 residues.

The genes are TRBV19 and TRBJ1-6; D gene uncertain. The germline V gene has CDR1 LNHDA and CDR2 SQIVND (reference sequence). Trimming cost V 3 bases and J 10 bases, with 19 bases left between them. The CDR3 spans 16 residues. The CDR3, as DNA: TGTGCCAGTAGTATTTCAGGACCCGCCCTTGGGTCACCCCTCCACTTT. Protein product: CASSISGPALGSPLHF.

This clonotype has just a few counts. V and J are TRBV14 and TRBJ2-1, with 11 positions matching TRBD2. Trimming cost V 4 bases and J 8 bases; bases outside gene matches: 7. Germline-derived CDR1 and CDR2 are SGHDN and FVKESK. The CDR3 loop spans 15 amino acids. The CDR3 here is CASSLTLAGVDEQFF. The CDR3 DNA reads TGTGCCAGCAGCCTCACACTAGCGGGAGTTGATGAGCAGTTCTTC. The whole variable domain, remainder taken from reference TRBV14 and TRBJ2-1, is EAGVTQFPSHSVIEKGQTVTLRCDPISGHDNLYWYRRVMGKEIKFLLHFVKESKQDESGMPNNRFLAERTGGTYSTLKVQPAELEDSGVYFCASSLTLAGVDEQFFGPGTRLTVL.

This clonotype was seen more than once but under ten times. J is TRBJ2-3 and V is TRBV5-1; 7 bases agree with TRBD2. V was clipped by 0 bases and J by 2 bases; unmatched bases: 3. This CDR3 comprises 15 residues. In germline, CDR1 is SGHRS, CDR2 YFSETQ. CDR3 nucleotide sequence: TGCGCCAGCAGCTTGGGTCTAGCGGACACAGATACGCAGTATTTT. Amino acid sequence: CASSLGLADTDTQYF.

The chain has TRBV29-1 and TRBJ2-3, with D tentatively TRBD2 (6 bases). The CDR3 is made up of 14 amino acids. V was cut by 2 bases and J by 1 base, with 10 bases left in between. Germline-derived CDR1 and CDR2 are SQVTM and ANQGSEA. This CDR3 reads CSVEKASGTDTQYF. The CDR3 region has the DNA TGCAGCGTTGAAAAGGCTAGCGGCACAGATACGCAGTATTTT.

This clonotype has ten or more counts. This chain connects TRBV7-6 to TRBJ2-2, with 7 positions matching TRBD1. Losses at the gene ends were 4 bases for V and 6 bases for J; bases not matched to a gene: 8. The CDR3 runs 15 residues. Germline loops: CDR1 SGHVS, CDR2 FNYEAQ. The CDR3 sequence is CASSSHLDRAGELFF. CDR3 sequence (DNA): TGTGCCAGCAGCTCCCACCTCGACAGGGCCGGGGAGCTGTTTTTT.

This chain joins TRBV6-1 and TRBJ1-1; D not certain. CDR1 and CDR2 (germline): MNHNS, SASEGT. V lost 8 bases to trimming and J lost 1 base, with 17 bases between them. The CDR3 totals 15 residues. The CDR3 reads CASWTGSLSNTEAFF. CDR3 bases: TGTGCCAGCTGGACCGGGTCGCTCTCGAACACTGAAGCTTTCTTT.

This clonotype was observed a few times. V is TRBV2 and J is TRBJ2-5; 12 bases match TRBD1. The germline V gene encodes CDR1 SNHLY and CDR2 FYNNEI. Trimming removed 6 bases from V and 5 bases from J; junction bases left unmatched: 7. This CDR3 has 15 residues. The CDR3 DNA sequence: TGTGCCAGCAGGCGGGACAGGGGGCCGGTCGAGACCCAGTACTTC. Protein: CASRRDRGPVETQYF.

The rearrangement uses TRBV6-2 or TRBV6-3 and TRBJ2-1, with 13 bases matching TRBD2. Germline V lookup: CDR1 MNHEY, CDR2 SVGEGT. The CDR3 consists of 17 residues. The V gene end was trimmed by 4 bases and the J gene end by 8 bases; junction bases not matched to a gene: 11. The CDR3 nucleotides read TGTGCCAGCAGTTCGGGACTAGCGGGACGCTTTGGGGATGAGCAGTTCTTC. This gives the protein CASSSGLAGRFGDEQFF.

This clonotype was detected a few times. V gene TRBV11-2 combines with J gene TRBJ2-7; perhaps TRBD1 as D (7 bases). The germline gives CDR1 SGHAT, CDR2 FQNNGV. Trimming pared 2 bases from V and 5 bases from J, leaving 16 bases between. There are 15 residues in the CDR3. CDR3 nucleotide sequence: TGTGCCAGCAGCTTAAGCCCAGGGGGGTCGGACGAGCAGTACTTC. Translation: CASSLSPGGSDEQYF.

This clonotype was detected ten times or more. The chain couples TRBV6-6 to TRBJ2-7; perhaps D is TRBD1 or TRBD2 (6 bases each). Per the germline V gene, CDR1 is MNHNY and CDR2 is SVGAGI (reference sequence). The CDR3 has 14 residues. V was cut by 2 bases and J by 2 bases, with 10 bases left in between. In DNA form, the CDR3 reads TGTGCCAGCAGTTACGGCGGGACAACCTACGAGCAGTACTTC. Protein: CASSYGGTTYEQYF.

V is TRBV5-1 and J is TRBJ2-1; no clear D gene. Germline CDR1 and CDR2: SGHRS and YFSETQ. This CDR3 has 14 amino acids. Trimming removed 0 bases from V and 6 bases from J, with 10 bases in between. The CDR3 region is CASSLDIWTNEQFF. The CDR3 bases are TGCGCCAGCAGCTTGGATATTTGGACCAATGAGCAGTTCTTC.

This clonotype was recorded many times. The chain employs TRBV20-1 and TRBJ2-7; 11 bases match TRBD1. The CDR3 is made up of 12 amino acids. Trimming cost V 6 bases and J 5 bases; bases outside gene matches: 3. Germline V CDR1 and CDR2: DFQATT, SNEGSKA (reference sequence). The CDR3, as DNA: TGCAGTGCATGGGACAGGGGGAACGAGCAGTACTTC. Encoded protein: CSAWDRGNEQYF.

The chain joins TRBV2 to TRBJ2-2; D gene unclear. V gave up 8 bases and J gave up 1 base, with 11 bases separating them. This CDR3 has 14 amino acids. Germline CDR1 is SNHLY and CDR2 is FYNNEI. This chain's CDR3 is CASLRSQNTGELFF. DNA for the CDR3: TGTGCCAGCTTGAGGTCACAGAACACCGGGGAGCTGTTTTTT.

This clonotype was picked up a small number of times. The rearrangement uses TRBV7-8 and TRBJ1-1; D is uncertain. CDR3 size: 12 residues. V shed 8 bases and J shed 4 bases, with 11 bases lying between them. From germline, CDR1 is SGHVS and CDR2 FQNEAQ. CDR3 sequence (DNA): TGTGCCAGCGGCCGTTTGAGCACTGAAGCTTTCTTT. Protein sequence: CASGRLSTEAFF.

The V call is TRBV29-1, the J call TRBJ2-3; possibly TRBD2 for D (6 bases). The ends were cut back, 7 bases at V and 2 bases at J, with 10 bases in the middle. The CDR3 is made up of 12 amino acids. Germline CDR1 SQVTM, CDR2 ANQGSEA. CDR3 in amino acids: CSALATTDTQYF. CDR3 in DNA: TGCAGCGCGCTAGCGACCACAGATACGCAGTATTTT.

This sequence joins TRBV5-4 and TRBJ2-1; 14 bases agree with TRBD2. This CDR3 spans 17 amino acids. V trimming: 4 bases; J trimming: 7 bases; junction bases outside the gene matches: 10. Per the germline V gene, CDR1 is SGHNT and CDR2 is YYREEE (reference sequence). The CDR3 nucleotides read TGTGCCAGCAGCGCATTCGGACTAGCGGGAGGACGGAATGAGCAGTTCTTC. The encoded protein is CASSAFGLAGGRNEQFF.